Here is one T cell receptor (beta chain) with its context. The germline gives CDR1 SGHRS, CDR2 YFSETQ. The CDR3 is made up of 13 amino acids. The source of the sample is a study of T cells expressing NK-cell markers. Overall study: Seven donors tested HCMV-seropositive and one tested seronegative among the eight sequenced.

UMI-tagged 5'RACE template switching yielded the TCR beta cDNA. Following a re-call of the 5' RACE reads, TCRdb has one entry per CDR3 protein and lacks DNA. The sample spans a few hundred thousand distinct CDR3 sequences; the ten largest clones claim around 0.4%. The V call is TRBV5-1, the J call TRBJ1-5. The sequenced sample consisted of blood T cells: a sorted CD56 or NKG2C T cell subset, CD4+ or CD8+ T cells, or bulk PBMC T cells (not recorded which). The TCR comes from a man between 18 and 29 years old in good health. This CDR3 reads CASSLTIGEPQHF.